Described below is a single TCR beta chain sequence and its context. The antigen is undetermined. Treatment given: oral pan-JAK inhibitor, 5-10 mg twice daily. It was from alopecia areata patients that lesional scalp punch biopsies and peripheral blood were collected. PBMC-derived CD4+ and CD8+ T cells were sorted. This entry belongs to a study of CD8+ T cells in alopecia areata. Study results and limitations: For baseline CD8+ expansion, any link to response stays uncertain with one nonresponder.

Sequencing templates came from extracted RNA that was reverse transcribed into cDNA. TCRdb's table, derived via immunoSEQ multiplex PCR, lists solely in-frame clones and lacks some. The table has around 100,000 clones, 85% to 90% seen once. The sequences come from CD8+ T cells sorted from blood, collected between weeks 30 and 35, from a patient treated with tofacitinib. The sequence derives from a human donor with alopecia areata.

CDR3 bases: TGCGCCAGCAGCCAAGGGGACAGCGGAACGCAGTATTTT. It specifies CASSQGDSGTQYF. The chain has TRBV4-1 and TRBJ2-3, with 7 bases that match TRBD1. In germline, CDR1 is MGHRA, CDR2 YSYEKL. This CDR3 comprises 13 residues. V lost 1 base to trimming and J lost 9 bases; unmatched junction nucleotides: 4.